The clone carrying this T cell receptor (beta chain) was seen more than once but under ten times. These data belong to a study of quantifying T cell responses using KT2 cells. Study details: cDNA was made from DNase-treated RNA using alpha and beta constant primers. Estimated efficiency of the T4 ligation step was above 8.5% under optimum conditions.

CDR3 length: 15 residues. Germline V gene sequence: CDR1 SGHTA, CDR2 FQGNSA. Trimming took 3 bases from V and 7 from J; bases not matched to a gene: 10. The cDNA 3' end received a ligated oligonucleotide with a UMI. First-round PCR used 3 to 4 cycles and beta primers RC1.1 and RC1.2 covering TRBC1 and TRBC2. Each CDR3 protein is one row after TCRdb ran MiXCR on the UMI-ligation and nested PCR reads. The sample lists more than 55,000 distinct CDR3 sequences; approximately 13% were seen once. Sequenced material: PBMCs spiked with cells of the T cell clone KT2. The TCR sequence derives from a human donor. The genes are TRBV7-2 and TRBJ1-1, with TRBD1 matching over 8 bases. The CDR3 region is CASSFQGAKSDEAFF. CDR3 in DNA: TGTGCCAGCAGCTTCCAGGGGGCCAAAAGCGATGAAGCTTTCTTT.